This T cell receptor (beta chain) is drawn from a study of blood T cells in healthy people across ages. Study-wide points: Roughly linear declines in TCR beta diversity per million T cells occurred with age.

The study isolated at least 6.5 million PBMCs from each sample. Using a J-beta primer mix together with a sample-barcoded 5' primer, a second PCR was run for roughly 6 to 12 cycles. TCRdb used MiXCR to reprocess the 5' RACE reads, holding one entry per CDR3 protein. In the table there are about 1.8 million distinct CDR3 sequences, just under 50% of which are singletons. This clonotype was recorded a few times. The target antigen is unknown. This CDR3 comprises 17 residues. V dropped 5 bases and J dropped 0 bases, with 23 bases sitting between them. The V gene's germline CDR1 is DFQATT and CDR2 SNEGSKA (reference sequence).

The chain links TRBV20-1 to TRBJ2-7; TRBD2 might be the D (6 bases). Sequencing used blood. The TCR sequence derives from a woman aged 40 to 50 in good health. The DNA of the CDR3 is TGCAGTGCTGAGGACTTAATCGCTAGCGCTCCCTCCTACGAGCAGTACTTC. It specifies CSAEDLIASAPSYEQYF.